What follows are 26 T cell receptor beta chains derived from one specimen sequenced in a study of radiotherapy plus CTLA-4 blockade in lung cancer. The repertoire was sequenced with immunoSEQ multiplex PCR; TCRdb's copy has only in-frame clones and lacks some. The sample records tens of thousands of clones, 78% being singletons. Sequenced material: peripheral blood, taken from a patient treated with radiotherapy plus ipilimumab. All receptors derive from a human donor with non-small cell lung cancer who had a partial response to radiotherapy plus ipilimumab. Some clones in this sample may be carry-over from other donors' samples.

V and J are TRBV10-3 and TRBJ2-3, with TRBD2 matching over 10 bases. V lost 4 bases and J lost 5; bases outside the gene matches: 3. CDR3 length equals 14 residues. Per the germline V gene, CDR1 is ENHRY and CDR2 is SYGVKD. In nucleotides, the CDR3 is TGTGCCATCAGTGTAAGCGGGAGGGAAGATACGCAGTATTTT. Translation: CAISVSGREDTQYF.

This clone was seen a handful of times. The rearrangement uses TRBV19 and TRBJ2-7, with 11 bases fitting TRBD1. Germline V gene lookup returns CDR1 LNHDA and CDR2 SQIVND (reference sequence). The CDR3 extends over 16 amino acids. Trimming removed 3 bases from V and 1 base from J; junction bases left unmatched: 5. The CDR3 sequence: CASSMTGQGASYEQYF. The CDR3 DNA sequence: TGTGCCAGTAGTATGACCGGACAGGGGGCGTCCTACGAGCAGTACTTC.

The chain couples TRBV10-3 to TRBJ2-7; the match to TRBD1 covers 10 bases. V gave up 6 bases and J gave up 5 bases; unmatched junction bases: 13. Looked up from germline, CDR1 is ENHRY and CDR2 is SYGVKD. This CDR3 region has 16 residues. In DNA form, the CDR3 reads TGTGCCATCAGAGGCAGCGCGACGGGACAGGGGAACGAGCAGTACTTC. Amino acid sequence: CAIRGSATGQGNEQYF.

Turning to this clone: One end of the junction fails to match germline, which may point to a read error. J is TRBJ2-3 and V is TRBV5-1; 10 bases map to TRBD2. The CDR3 is 18 amino acids. Germline lookup yields CDR1 SGHRS and CDR2 YFSETQ. CDR3 amino acids: CAGSPEGASGRGLDTQYF. CDR3 DNA: TGCGCCGGCAGCCCGGAAGGGGCGAGCGGGAGGGGTTTGGATACGCAGTATTTT.

The rearrangement links TRBV6-6 to TRBJ1-3; D might be TRBD1 (5 bases). The germline V and J ends were trimmed by 0 bases and 10 bases, with 7 bases remaining between them. This CDR3 spans 12 amino acids. Germline CDR1 reads MNHNY; CDR2 reads SVGAGI (reference sequence). CDR3 loop: CASSYSGGTIYF. For the CDR3, the DNA is TGTGCCAGCAGTTACTCGGGGGGGACCATATATTTT.

This sequence joins TRBV7-9 and TRBJ1-1; maybe TRBD1 (6 bases). The CDR3 totals 14 residues. Germline CDR1 and CDR2: SEHNR and FQNEAQ (reference sequence). V was cut by 2 bases and J by 5 bases, with 12 bases left in between. Here the CDR3 reads CASSLLGGSTEAFF. The CDR3 nucleotides are TGTGCCAGCAGCTTATTAGGGGGAAGTACTGAAGCTTTCTTT.

V is TRBV5-1 and J is TRBJ2-1, with 8 bases identical to TRBD1. This CDR3 has 19 residues. Germline CDR1 is SGHRS and CDR2 is YFSETQ. Losses at the gene ends were 4 bases for V and 0 bases for J; bases not matched to a gene: 15. DNA of the CDR3: TGCGCCAGCAGCCTCCCGAGGGGACAGGCATTACTCTCCTACAATGAGCAGTTCTTC. Residues: CASSLPRGQALLSYNEQFF.

This clone came up a few times. The rearrangement uses TRBV4-2 and TRBJ1-4, with 9 positions matching TRBD1. The CDR3 contains 15 residues. V gave up 5 bases and J gave up 7 bases; unmatched junction bases: 8. Germline CDR1 and CDR2: LGHNA and YNFKEQ. The CDR3 reads CASSSYRQGGEKLFF. As DNA, the CDR3 is TGTGCCAGCAGCTCTTACAGACAGGGGGGTGAAAAACTGTTTTTT.

This clone was seen only a few times. V usage is TRBV6-5 and J usage is TRBJ1-1; D is unresolved. Germline V gene lookup returns CDR1 MNHEY and CDR2 SVGAGI. Trimming removed 2 bases at V and 10 bases at J, with 20 bases between. This CDR3 is 15 amino acids long. CDR3 DNA: TGTGCCAGCAGTTACAGTTTAGGTTGGTCTTCGGGAGCTTTCTTT. Protein: CASSYSLGWSSGAFF.

A word on this clone: One junction end does not reproduce the germline sequence, and a read error may be involved. This rearrangement joins TRBV7-6 to TRBJ2-7, with TRBD2 matching over 13 bases. The length of the CDR3 is 15 residues. Germline V CDR1 and CDR2: SGHVS, FNYEAQ. CDR3 loop: CASSPTGLAGNERYF. In nucleotides, the CDR3 is TGTGCCAGCAGCCCCACGGGACTAGCGGGAAACGAGCGGTACTTC. The complete variable domain, with remaining parts taken from reference TRBV7-6 and TRBJ2-7, reads GAGVSQSPRYKVTKRGQDVALRCDPISGHVSLYWYRQALGQGPEFLTYFNYEAQQDKSGLPNDRFSAERPEGSISTLTIQRTEQRDSAMYRCASSPTGLAGNERYFGPGTRLTVT.

V usage is TRBV10-1 and J usage is TRBJ2-5, with 8 bases fitting TRBD1. V trimming: 2 bases; J trimming: 4 bases; junction bases outside the gene matches: 6. Germline V gives CDR1 WNHNN, CDR2 SYGVQD (reference sequence). CDR3 length: 15 amino acids. The CDR3: CASSEIQGAGETQYF. The CDR3 nucleotides are TGCGCCAGCAGTGAGATCCAGGGGGCGGGAGAGACCCAGTACTTC.

The chain links TRBV4-3 to TRBJ2-5; D possibly corresponds to TRBD1 (5 bases). Between the trimmed V and J ends, which lost 0 bases and 5 bases, there was a span of 10 bases. CDR3 length equals 14 residues. In germline, CDR1 is LGHNA, CDR2 YSLEER. The CDR3 DNA follows: TGCGCCAGCAGCCAAGAAGCAGGGCTGGAGACCCAGTACTTC. As protein: CASSQEAGLETQYF.

The CDR3 reads CASSQPDNRGLGYEQYF. The CDR3, as DNA: TGCGCCAGCAGCCAACCCGATAACAGGGGCTTAGGCTACGAGCAGTACTTC. The chain employs TRBV4-3 and TRBJ2-7; 7 nucleotides align to TRBD1. The CDR3 has 17 amino acids. Germline CDR1 LGHNA, CDR2 YSLEER. V lost 2 bases to trimming and J lost 3 bases; unmatched junction nucleotides: 13.

The CDR3 loop is CATSSIQYDSGNTIYF. The DNA of the CDR3 is TGTGCCACCAGCAGCATCCAGTACGACAGTGGAAACACCATATATTTT. V usage is TRBV15 and J usage is TRBJ1-3; a possible D gene is TRBD1 (5 bases). There are 16 residues in the CDR3. V gave up 3 bases and J gave up 3 bases, with 15 bases separating them. The germline V gene encodes CDR1 LNHNV and CDR2 YYDKDF (reference sequence).

V is TRBV5-1 and J is TRBJ1-3, with D tentatively TRBD1 (6 bases). V was shortened by 2 bases and J by 0 bases, with 21 bases between the two germline ends. The CDR3 sequence is 19 residues long. Germline assignment: CDR1 SGHRS and CDR2 YFSETQ. The CDR3 is CASSLRPGDTQYSGNTIYF. The DNA for the CDR3 is TGCGCCAGCAGCTTAAGACCCGGGGACACCCAATACTCTGGAAACACCATATATTTT.

This chain uses TRBV6-5 with TRBJ2-3, with 12 bases aligning to TRBD2. From germline, CDR1 is MNHEY and CDR2 SVGAGI. CDR3 length: 15 residues. V was pared by 8 bases and J by 5 bases, with 8 bases of the junction left unmatched. The CDR3 loop is CASARLAGVQDTQYF. CDR3 sequence (DNA): TGTGCCAGCGCTCGACTAGCGGGAGTGCAAGATACGCAGTATTTT.

The J gene is TRBJ2-2, the V gene TRBV7-9; 10 bases match TRBD2. The junction had 0 bases not matched to a gene; V was cut back by 6 bases and J by 5 bases. The germline V gene has CDR1 SEHNR and CDR2 FQNEAQ (reference sequence). CDR3 length: 13 amino acids. The CDR3 reads CASRAGGTGELFF. In DNA, the CDR3 is TGTGCCAGCAGAGCGGGGGGGACCGGGGAGCTGTTTTTT.

The chain links TRBV5-4 to TRBJ2-2, with D unresolved. This CDR3 is 13 amino acids long. Germline V gene lookup returns CDR1 SGHNT and CDR2 YYREEE (reference sequence). V lost 2 bases to trimming and J lost 5 bases, with 7 bases between them. This CDR3 is CASSLSRTGELFF. CDR3 DNA sequence: TGTGCCAGCAGCTTATCTAGGACCGGGGAGCTGTTTTTT.

This chain connects TRBV6-1 to TRBJ1-2; 7 positions match TRBD1. From germline, CDR1 is MNHNS and CDR2 SASEGT. The CDR3 covers 14 residues. V trimming: 4 bases; J trimming: 4 bases; junction bases outside the gene matches: 6. The CDR3 DNA follows: TGTGCCAGCAGTGGGGGGGCAGGGGGCTATGGCTACACCTTC. Its translation is CASSGGAGGYGYTF.

The chain links TRBV19 to TRBJ1-4; 7 bases are shared with TRBD1. The V gene's germline CDR1 is LNHDA and CDR2 SQIVND (reference sequence). The V segment lost 9 bases and the J segment 0 bases; nucleotides outside the gene matches: 7. This CDR3 is 15 amino acids long. CDR3 residues: CASSDRATTNEKLFF. The CDR3 DNA reads as TGTGCCAGCTCCGACAGGGCCACAACTAATGAAAAACTGTTTTTT. Based on the CDR3 plus reference TRBV19 and TRBJ1-4, the full variable domain is DGGITQSPKYLFRKEGQNVTLSCEQNLNHDAMYWYRQDPGQGLRLIYYSQIVNDFQKGDIAEGYSVSREKKESFPLTVTSAQKNPTAFYLCASSDRATTNEKLFFGSGTQLSVL.

This clone was observed once. This chain connects TRBV5-4 to TRBJ2-3, with a possible D match to TRBD2 (6 bases). The V end lost 2 bases, the J end lost 6 bases, and 22 bases lay between the germline ends. This CDR3 contains 17 residues. CDR1 is SGHNT and CDR2 is YYREEE in the germline V gene (reference sequence). The CDR3 spells CASSLGAVAALADTQYF. The CDR3 DNA reads TGTGCCAGCAGCTTAGGGGCGGTAGCGGCGTTGGCGGATACGCAGTATTTT.

This chain connects TRBV7-2 to TRBJ2-5; 7 bases are a match to TRBD2. The CDR3 covers 13 residues. Germline V gene data show CDR1 as SGHTA and CDR2 as FQGNSA. J was trimmed by 5 bases and V by 0 bases; bases with no gene match: 0. This chain's CDR3 is CASSLAGRETQYF. CDR3 DNA: TGTGCCAGCAGCTTAGCCGGGAGGGAGACCCAGTACTTC.

The gene calls are TRBV6-5 and TRBJ2-7; D possibly corresponds to TRBD2 (5 bases). V was cut by 5 bases and J by 7 bases, with 21 bases left in between. Germline V gene sequence: CDR1 MNHEY, CDR2 SVGAGI. This CDR3 contains 15 residues. The CDR3 spells CASSPESGISGEQYF. The CDR3 bases are TGTGCCAGCAGTCCGGAAAGCGGTATTTCGGGGGAGCAGTACTTC.

This sequence joins TRBV6-1 and TRBJ2-7; D might be TRBD2 (6 bases). In germline, CDR1 is MNHNS, CDR2 SASEGT. The CDR3 length is 16 residues. V gave up 2 bases and J gave up 3 bases, with 17 bases separating them. Here the CDR3 reads CASSELGGAPIYEQYF. The CDR3 nucleotides read TGTGCCAGCAGTGAATTGGGAGGAGCCCCCATCTACGAGCAGTACTTC.

The chain recombines TRBV7-6 with TRBJ2-2; D is unclear. The V end was cut by 4 bases, the J end by 1 base, with 7 bases between. CDR3 size: 14 residues. Germline assignment: CDR1 SGHVS and CDR2 FNYEAQ. The CDR3 is CASSSSRNTGELFF. CDR3 sequence (DNA): TGTGCCAGCAGCTCCTCGCGGAACACCGGGGAGCTGTTTTTT.

The chain combines TRBV5-4 with TRBJ1-2; maybe TRBD1 (6 bases). This CDR3 contains 11 residues. V gave up 2 bases and J gave up 7 bases, with 6 bases separating them. Germline V gives CDR1 SGHNT, CDR2 YYREEE (reference sequence). The CDR3 nucleotides read TGTGCCAGCAGCTTACAGGGTGGCTACACCTTC. Translated: CASSLQGGYTF.